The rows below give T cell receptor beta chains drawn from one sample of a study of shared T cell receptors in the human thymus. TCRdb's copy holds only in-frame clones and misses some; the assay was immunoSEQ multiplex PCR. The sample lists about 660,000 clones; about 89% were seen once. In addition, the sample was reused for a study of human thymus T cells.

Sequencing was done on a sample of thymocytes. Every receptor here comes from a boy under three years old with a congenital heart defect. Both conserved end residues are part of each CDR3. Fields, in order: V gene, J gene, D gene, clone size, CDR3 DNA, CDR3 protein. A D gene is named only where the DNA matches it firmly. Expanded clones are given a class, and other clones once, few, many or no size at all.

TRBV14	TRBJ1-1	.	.	TGTGCCAGCAGCCAAGCTCTTGGGGCTTGGACTGAAGCTTTCTTT	CASSQALGAWTEAFF
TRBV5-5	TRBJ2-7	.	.	TGTGCCAGCACCCTCAACGCCAACACCTACGAGCAGTACTTC	CASTLNANTYEQYF
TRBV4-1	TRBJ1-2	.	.	TGCGCCAGCAGCCGAGCCCCCCAGGGCTATGGCTACACCTTC	CASSRAPQGYGYTF
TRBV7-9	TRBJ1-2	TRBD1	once	TGTGCCAGCAGCTCTCTTACCACCGGGACAGGGGACCCTCGTTATGGCTACACCTTC	CASSSLTTGTGDPRYGYTF
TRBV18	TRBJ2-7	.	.	TGTGCCAGCTCACCGGGGGCCGGAGCCTACGAGCAGTACTTC	CASSPGAGAYEQYF
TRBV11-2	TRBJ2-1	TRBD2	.	TGTGCCAGCAGCTTAATAGCGGGAGGGCCGATGGGGAATGAGCAGTTCTTC	CASSLIAGGPMGNEQFF
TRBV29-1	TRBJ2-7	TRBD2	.	TGCAGCGTGCCGGGACTAGCGGGATTACGCGAGCAGTACTTC	CSVPGLAGLREQYF
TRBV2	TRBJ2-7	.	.	TGTGCCAGCAGGGGGGGATCCGAGCAGTACTTC	CASRGGSEQYF
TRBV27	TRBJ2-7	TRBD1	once	TGTGCCAGCAGTTTAGGACCTACAGGGGTGCGAGGGGAGCAGTACTTC	CASSLGPTGVRGEQYF
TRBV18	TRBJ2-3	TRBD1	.	TGTGCCAGCTCCCACAGGGGATCAGCAGATACGCAGTATTTT	CASSHRGSADTQYF
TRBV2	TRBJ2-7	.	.	TGTGCCAGCAGTGAAGGGGGACATTTTTTCGAGCAGTACTTC	CASSEGGHFFEQYF
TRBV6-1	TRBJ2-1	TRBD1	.	TGTGCCACCGGGACAGGTTACAATGAGCAGTTCTTC	CATGTGYNEQFF
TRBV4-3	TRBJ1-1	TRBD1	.	TGCGCCAGCAGCCTCGGCAGCGGGACAGGGGAAGCTTTCTTT	CASSLGSGTGEAFF
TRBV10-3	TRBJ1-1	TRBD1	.	TGTGCCATCAGGACAGGGTCCGAGCTTGAAGCTTTCTTT	CAIRTGSELEAFF
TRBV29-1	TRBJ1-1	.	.	TGCAGCGTTGATTACCGGGGCACTGAAGCTTTCTTT	CSVDYRGTEAFF
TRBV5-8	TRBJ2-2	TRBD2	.	TGTGCCAGCCTGATCGCGGGACTAGCAAGCGGGGAGCTGTTTTTT	CASLIAGLASGELFF